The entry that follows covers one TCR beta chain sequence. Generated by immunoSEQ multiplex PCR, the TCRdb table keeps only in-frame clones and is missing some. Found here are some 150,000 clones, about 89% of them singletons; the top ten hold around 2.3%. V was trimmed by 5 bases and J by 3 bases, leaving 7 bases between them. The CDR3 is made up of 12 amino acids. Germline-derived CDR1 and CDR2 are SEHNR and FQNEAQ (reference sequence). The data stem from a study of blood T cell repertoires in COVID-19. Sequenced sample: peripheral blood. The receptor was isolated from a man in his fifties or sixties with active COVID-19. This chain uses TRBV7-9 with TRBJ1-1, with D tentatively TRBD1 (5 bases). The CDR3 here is CASSVTDTEAFF. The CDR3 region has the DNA TGTGCCAGCAGCGTGACAGACACTGAAGCTTTCTTT.